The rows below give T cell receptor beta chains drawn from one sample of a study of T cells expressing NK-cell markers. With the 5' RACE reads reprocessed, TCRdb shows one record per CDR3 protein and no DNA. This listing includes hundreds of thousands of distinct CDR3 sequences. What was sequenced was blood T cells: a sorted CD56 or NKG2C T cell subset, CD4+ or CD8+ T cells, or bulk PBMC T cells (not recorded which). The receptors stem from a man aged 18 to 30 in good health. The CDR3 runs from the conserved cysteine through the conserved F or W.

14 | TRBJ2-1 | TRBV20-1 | CSAPRSSSYNEQFF
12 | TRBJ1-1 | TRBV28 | CATQGTYTEAFF
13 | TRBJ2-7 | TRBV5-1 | CASRDVDSGEQYF
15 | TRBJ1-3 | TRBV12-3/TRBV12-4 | CASIRTVNSGNTIYF
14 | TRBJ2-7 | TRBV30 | CAWSGAGGKNEQYF
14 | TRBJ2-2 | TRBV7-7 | CASSFSGTTGELFF
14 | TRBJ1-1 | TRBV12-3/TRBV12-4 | CASSSRSSNTEAFF
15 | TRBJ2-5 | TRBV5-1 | CASSHAAVKKETQYF
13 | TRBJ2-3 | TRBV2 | CASSRRVTDTQYF
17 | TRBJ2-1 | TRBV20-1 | CSARDRASAASYNEQFF
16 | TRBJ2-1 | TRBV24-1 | CATSDPDRALNNEQFF
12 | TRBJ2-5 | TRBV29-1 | CSVGQVEETQYF
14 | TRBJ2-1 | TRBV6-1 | CASSLRIECYEQFF
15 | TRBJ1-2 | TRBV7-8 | CASSPDRRRTEGYTF
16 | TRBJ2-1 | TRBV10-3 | CAISPNSGRAAGEQFF
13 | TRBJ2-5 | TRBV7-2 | CASSPGSLETQYF
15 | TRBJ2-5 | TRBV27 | CASRTGTGGQGTQYF
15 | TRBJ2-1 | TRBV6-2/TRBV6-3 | CASSYVGRKTDEQFF
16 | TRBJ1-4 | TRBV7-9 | CASSLAGTGRNEKLFF
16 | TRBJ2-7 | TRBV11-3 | CASSLGSGLSSYEQYF
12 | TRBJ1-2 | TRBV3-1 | CASSRTGEGYTF
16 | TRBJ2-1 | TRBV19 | CASSTPAVSPHNEQFF